Here is one T cell receptor beta chain with its context. The antigen remains undetermined. Noted treatment: some 20 received Ad26.COV2.S at low or high dose, single or two shots; several received placebo; per-sample allocation not given. Samples were taken on day 63 after the first vaccine or placebo injection. The data derive from a study of Ad26.COV2.S vaccination and SARS-CoV-2 variants. Study-wide context: The COV1001 Ad26.COV2.S trial arm included the donor. Dosing was one shot or two shots 56 days apart. Whole-study results and caveats: Vaccine recipients and placebo recipients showed similar non-spike TCR breadth. The TCR-based breadth and depth measures might underestimate overall T cell responses.

CDR1 and CDR2 (germline): LGHDT, YNNKEL (reference sequence). The germline V and J ends were trimmed by 1 base and 10 bases, with 14 bases remaining between them. This CDR3 has 15 residues. The assay was immunoSEQ multiplex PCR, and TCRdb's table has in-frame clones only and misses some. The repertoire holds approximately 350,000 clones, with 83% as singletons. The TCR was taken from a person aged 18-65 years who received the Ad26.COV2.S COVID-19 vaccine or a placebo. This chain connects TRBV3-1 (or the pseudogene TRBV3-2) to TRBJ1-6; maybe TRBD1 (5 bases). The sample here was peripheral blood, taken in a trial of Ad26.COV2.S vaccine versus placebo. As DNA, the CDR3 is TGTGCCAGCAGCCAAGGGCGGGGCCCGGGATCACCCCTCCACTTT. Translation gives CASSQGRGPGSPLHF.